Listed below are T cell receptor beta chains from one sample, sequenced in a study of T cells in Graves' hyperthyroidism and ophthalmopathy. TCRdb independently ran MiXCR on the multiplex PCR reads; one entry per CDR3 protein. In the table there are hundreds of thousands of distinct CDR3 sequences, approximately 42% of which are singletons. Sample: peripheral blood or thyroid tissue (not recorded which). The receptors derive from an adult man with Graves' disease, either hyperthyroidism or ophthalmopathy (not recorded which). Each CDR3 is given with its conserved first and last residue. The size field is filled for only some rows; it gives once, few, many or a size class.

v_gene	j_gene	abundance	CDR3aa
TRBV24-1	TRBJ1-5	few	CATSGTTGSNQPQHF
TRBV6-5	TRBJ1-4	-	CASSPGQPFLGNVF
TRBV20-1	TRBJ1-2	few	CSARRNDQYGYTF
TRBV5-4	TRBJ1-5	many	CASSVMGQGGNQPQHF
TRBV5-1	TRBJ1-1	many	CASSLTGELNTEAFF
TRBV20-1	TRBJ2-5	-	CSATTDRVEETQYF
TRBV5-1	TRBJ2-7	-	CASRIRQGPSYEQYF
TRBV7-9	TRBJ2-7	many	CASSPGQVEQYF
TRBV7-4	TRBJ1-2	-	CASSLVLYGYTF
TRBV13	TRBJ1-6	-	CASKGGAYNSPLHF
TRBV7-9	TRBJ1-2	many	CASSDSGYGYTF
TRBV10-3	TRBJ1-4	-	CAISEPRPYEKLFF
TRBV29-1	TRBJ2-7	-	CSSERDRVVNEQYF
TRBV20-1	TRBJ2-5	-	CSARTSGKGETQYF
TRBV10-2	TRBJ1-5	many	CASSGKGKGQPQHF
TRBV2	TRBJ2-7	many	CASSTQTYYEQYF
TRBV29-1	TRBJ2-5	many	CSVQQETQYF
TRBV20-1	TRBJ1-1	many	CSARKGHLNTEAFF
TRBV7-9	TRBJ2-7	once	CASSSPTGVFYEQYF
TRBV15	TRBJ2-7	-	CATSRDRGLDEQYF
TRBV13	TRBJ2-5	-	CASSWSGTQETQYF
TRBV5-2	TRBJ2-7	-	CASKDPGASYEQYF
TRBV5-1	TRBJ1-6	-	CAGSLASDSPLHF
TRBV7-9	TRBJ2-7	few	CASSAQVYSYEQYF
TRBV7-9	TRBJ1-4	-	CASSPGGPTNEKLFF
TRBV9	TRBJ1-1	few	CASSSTEFFTEAFF
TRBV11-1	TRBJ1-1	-	CASSLGHGQGNTEAFF
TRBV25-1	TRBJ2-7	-	CASKSGQGADEQYF
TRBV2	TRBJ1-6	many	CASSGRAGNSPLHF
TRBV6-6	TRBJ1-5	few	CASSLTGTGFGNQPQHF
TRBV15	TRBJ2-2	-	CATSREGTGELFF
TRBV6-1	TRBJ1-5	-	CASSEAGTYHQPQHF
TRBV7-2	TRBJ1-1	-	CASSFGQAYEAFF
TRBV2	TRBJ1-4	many	CASRVQGLGEKLFF
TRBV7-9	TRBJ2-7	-	CASSLEFRGDYEQYF
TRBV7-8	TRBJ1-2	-	CASSSDRGTGGYTF
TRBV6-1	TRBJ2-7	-	CASRPKAGGPGEQYF
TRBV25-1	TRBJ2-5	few	CASTEGYLQETQYF
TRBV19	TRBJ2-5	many	CASRVDETQYF
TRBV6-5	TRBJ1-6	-	CASIGDYNSPLHF
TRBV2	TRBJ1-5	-	CASTQPTGRGNQPQHF
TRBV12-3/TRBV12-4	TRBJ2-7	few	CASTPGPYEQYF
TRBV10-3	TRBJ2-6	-	CAIRGRFSGANVLTF
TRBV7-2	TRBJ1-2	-	CASSLSLLAYGYTF
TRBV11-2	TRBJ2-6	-	CASSGTGGATGANVLTF
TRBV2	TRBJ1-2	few	CASSQVGGGYTF
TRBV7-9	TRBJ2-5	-	CASSLVSVEETQYF
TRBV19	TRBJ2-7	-	CASSKGVEQYF
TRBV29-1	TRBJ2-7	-	CSVEGAGGEQYF
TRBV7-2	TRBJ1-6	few	CASSQGEGADSPLHF
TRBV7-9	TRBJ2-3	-	CASSFPSTDTQYF
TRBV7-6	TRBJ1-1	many	CASSFTLENTEAFF
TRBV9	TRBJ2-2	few	CASSVESQGARTDTGELFF
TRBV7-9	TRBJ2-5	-	CASSQERSASWSSETQYF